These 15 T cell receptor beta chains share one sample of origin, sequenced in a study of regulatory T cells in long-lasting Graves disease. Arm-PCR with iRepertoire HTBI primers amplified the CDR3 regions for these TCR beta libraries. TCRdb itself ran the multiplex PCR reads through MiXCR, one entry per CDR3 protein. The table includes 450,000 to 600,000 distinct CDR3 sequences, roughly 12% detected once. Documented time point: newly diagnosed GD, antithyroid drugs for less than 3 months. Generation of the TCR library employed RNA extracted from PBMCs. This sample also belongs to another study, concerning T cells in Graves' hyperthyroidism and ophthalmopathy.

This material consisted of peripheral blood mononuclear cells (PBMCs), taken at new diagnosis, from a patient treated with antithyroid drugs. These receptors all come from a man aged 25 to 40 with Graves disease.

This clonotype has at least ten counts. The V and J genes are TRBV12-3 or TRBV12-4 and TRBJ1-1; D unclear. The V end lost 3 bases, the J end lost 2 bases, and 7 bases lay between the germline ends. The CDR3 covers 13 residues. CDR3 loop: CASSFPGNTEAFF. Here the CDR3 DNA reads TGTGCCAGCAGTTTCCCGGGTAACACTGAAGCTTTCTTT.

This clonotype has just one count. Being one base from a much bigger clone, this may be a read error. The V call is TRBV27, the J call TRBJ2-3, with D perhaps matching TRBD2 (5 bases). V lost 5 bases and J lost 4, with 22 bases in between. This CDR3 has 17 residues. The germline V gene encodes CDR1 MNHEY and CDR2 SMNVEV (reference sequence). CDR3 sequence: CASSDYSARSSSDTQYF. CDR3 sequence (DNA): TGTGCCAGCAGTGATTATAGCGCGCGGTCCTCGTCAGATACGCAGTATTTT.

There are a few counts of this clonotype. The chain is built from TRBV4-1 and TRBJ2-7; the match to TRBD2 covers 7 bases. In germline, CDR1 is MGHRA, CDR2 YSYEKL. The CDR3 covers 15 residues. Unmatched junction bases numbered 7, after V lost 3 bases and J lost 2 bases. The CDR3 loop is CASSQLRTRTYEQYF. The CDR3 region has the DNA TGCGCCAGCAGCCAGCTCAGGACTAGGACCTACGAGCAGTACTTC.

Ten or more counts support this clonotype. The junction and the germline gene differ at one end; a read error may be behind it. The chain uses TRBV29-1 and TRBJ2-1; 15 bases are a match to TRBD2. The germline CDR1 and CDR2 sequences are SQVTM and ANQGSEA. The CDR3 is 16 residues long. CDR3 sequence reads: CSAEDSGTSGRNEQFF. Here the CDR3 DNA reads TGCAGCGCTGAAGACTCCGGGACTAGCGGGAGGAATGAGCAGTTCTTC.

This clonotype was seen repeatedly, ten times or more. The rearrangement links TRBV6-5 to TRBJ2-7; D possibly corresponds to TRBD1 (6 bases). The ends were cut back, 4 bases at V and 3 bases at J, with 10 bases in the middle. Germline V gene lookup returns CDR1 MNHEY and CDR2 SVGAGI. The CDR3 contains 13 residues. The CDR3 loop is CASSFQGLYEQYF. The CDR3 nucleotides are TGTGCCAGCAGTTTTCAGGGGCTCTACGAGCAGTACTTC.

This clonotype was seen more than once but under ten times. The genes are TRBV5-4 and TRBJ2-6; a weak D match, TRBD2 (6 bases). The germline V gene has CDR1 SGHNT and CDR2 YYREEE (reference sequence). The CDR3 contains 15 residues. Trimming shortened V by 5 bases and J by 1 base, and 10 bases separated the two germline ends. The CDR3 DNA reads as TGTGCCAGCAGAAACGGGGGATCTGGGGCCAACGTCCTGACTTTC. Its translation: CASRNGGSGANVLTF.

This clonotype was seen once. This chain uses TRBV29-1 with TRBJ2-2, with 8 bases matching TRBD2. The CDR3 has 15 residues. V lost 0 bases, J lost 5 bases, and 5 bases stayed unmatched. Germline CDR1 reads SQVTM; CDR2 reads ANQGSEA. The CDR3 DNA follows: TGCAGCGTTGAAGAAGGGACTAGTGGGACCGGGGAGCTGTTTTTT. This encodes CSVEEGTSGTGELFF.

The V and J genes are TRBV28 and TRBJ1-4; D is unresolved. There are 13 residues in the CDR3. V was clipped by 1 base and J by 8 bases, with 8 bases between them. The germline CDR1 and CDR2 sequences are MDHEN and SYDVKM. The CDR3 here is CASSLSSLEKLFF. DNA for the CDR3: TGTGCCAGCAGTTTATCCAGCTTGGAAAAACTGTTTTTT.

This clonotype has just a few counts. The chain couples TRBV11-3 to TRBJ2-1; D perhaps matches TRBD2 (6 bases). CDR1 is SGHNT and CDR2 is YENEEA in the germline V gene. This CDR3 is built from 16 residues. Trimming took off 5 bases at V and 7 bases at J, with 21 bases between the two ends. CDR3: CASSPSDGGGENEQFF. The DNA of the CDR3 is TGTGCCAGCAGCCCCAGCGATGGCGGAGGGGAGAATGAGCAGTTCTTC. Using reference TRBV11-3 and TRBJ2-1 for the parts outside the CDR3, the full variable domain is EAGVVQSPRYKIIEKKQPVAFWCNPISGHNTLYWYLQNLGQGPELLIRYENEEAVDDSQLPKDRFSAERLKGVDSTLKIQPAELGDSAVYLCASSPSDGGGENEQFFGPGTRLTVL.

This clonotype was picked up a small number of times. The chain carries TRBV5-1 and TRBJ2-1; 8 bases match TRBD2. J lost 4 bases, V lost 3 bases, and 6 bases had no gene match. The CDR3 extends over 15 amino acids. Germline lookup yields CDR1 SGHRS and CDR2 YFSETQ. CDR3 residues: CASSSGTRGYNEQFF. The CDR3 coding sequence is TGCGCCAGCAGCTCCGGGACTAGGGGTTACAATGAGCAGTTCTTC.

The table lists this clonotype with a count of one. J is TRBJ2-3 and V is TRBV6-2 or TRBV6-3; 13 bases map to TRBD2. Germline CDR1 is MNHEY and CDR2 is SVGEGT. J was trimmed by 2 bases and V by 5 bases; bases with no gene match: 25. This CDR3 spans 23 amino acids. CDR3 nucleotide sequence: TGTGCCAGCAGTCACCGGCGACAGGGGAGGGGAGGGACTAGCGGGAAACCCACAGATACGCAGTATTTT. Protein product: CASSHRRQGRGGTSGKPTDTQYF.

This clonotype was counted at least ten times. This sequence joins TRBV7-9 and TRBJ2-7, with TRBD2 as a possible D gene (6 bases). The CDR3 extends over 14 amino acids. Germline V gene sequence: CDR1 SEHNR, CDR2 FQNEAQ (reference sequence). Trimming cost V 5 bases and J 3 bases, with 14 bases left between them. CDR3 DNA: TGTGCCAGCAGCCCCTACGAGCGGGTCTACGAGCAGTACTTC. Protein: CASSPYERVYEQYF.

In its sample, this clonotype was seen many times. The V and J genes are TRBV5-1 and TRBJ2-7; 7 nucleotides match TRBD2. The CDR3 totals 15 residues. The V segment lost 4 bases and the J segment 7 bases; nucleotides outside the gene matches: 14. Germline V gives CDR1 SGHRS, CDR2 YFSETQ. In nucleotides, the CDR3 is TGCGCCAGCAGCAGCGGGACCGAGGGATACGGGGAGCAGTACTTC. Protein product: CASSSGTEGYGEQYF. The variable domain in full, completed from reference TRBV5-1 and TRBJ2-7, reads KAGVTQTPRYLIKTRGQQVTLSCSPISGHRSVSWYQQTPGQGLQFLFEYFSETQRNKGNFPGRFSGRQFSNSRSEMNVSTLELGDSALYLCASSSGTEGYGEQYFGPGTRLTVT.

This clonotype was seen more than once but under ten times. This chain joins TRBV7-9 and TRBJ2-5; D unclear. Trimming stripped 3 bases from V and 4 bases from J, with 9 bases between. The germline V gene encodes CDR1 SEHNR and CDR2 FQNEAQ (reference sequence). CDR3 length equals 13 residues. In nucleotides, the CDR3 is TGTGCCAGCAGCTTGAGAATCCCAGAGACCCAGTACTTC. It specifies CASSLRIPETQYF.

This clonotype was picked up many times. The chain couples TRBV7-6 to TRBJ2-2, with 12 bases identical to TRBD2. CDR1 SGHVS and CDR2 FNYEAQ come from the germline V gene. V lost 2 bases and J lost 6; bases outside the gene matches: 4. CDR3 length: 16 amino acids. Here the CDR3 DNA reads TGTGCCAGCAGCTTAAGCACTAGCGGGAGGTCCGGGGAGCTGTTTTTT. Its translation: CASSLSTSGRSGELFF.